The entry below gives a single T cell receptor beta chain sequence along with its context. TCRdb reanalysed the 5' RACE reads using MiXCR and keeps one entry per CDR3 protein. The table has about 10,000 distinct CDR3 sequences, 5.5% to 6.5% seen once; the top ten hold roughly 31%. This sample was taken from a study of spatial heterogeneity in lung cancer. Time point here: sample taken at primary tumor resection. V was clipped by 1 base and J by 6 bases; unmatched bases: 4. The CDR3 is made up of 16 amino acids. The germline V gene has CDR1 LGHNA and CDR2 YSLEER. This specimen consisted of normal lung tissue next to the tumor, obtained at surgery. The chain employs TRBV4-3 and TRBJ2-1; 12 bases agree with TRBD2. The sequence was collected from a male donor with early-stage non-small cell lung cancer. The CDR3 reads CASSQVTSGRANEQFF. For the CDR3, the DNA is TGCGCCAGCAGCCAAGTGACTAGCGGGAGAGCCAATGAGCAGTTCTTC.